This T cell receptor beta chain was found in a study of blood T cells in healthy people across ages (dated by TCRdb to 2014 to 2015). Concerning the study at large: In model experiments, roughly one uniquely barcoded TCR beta cDNA molecule per two T cells was captured by template switching. The study measured age-related changes in TCR beta repertoire diversity using deep sequencing normalized with unique cDNA molecular identifiers. The donors were divided into four age groups: young (average about 15 years), middle-aged (roughly 40), aged (about 62) and long-lived (about 84). Two additional independent replicas of 1 million unique cDNA reads from the same blood draw were analyzed for two donors (one aged 18 to 30 and one aged 80 or older). On the study overall, not on this receptor specifically: Since profiling was done on bulk unsorted PBMCs, naive and antigen-experienced compartments could not be conclusively compared. Estimates of total diversity based on one million sequenced T cells were considered lower bounds and underestimates. The percentage of naive T cells measured by flow cytometry correlated strongly with observed TCR beta diversity. The CMV infection status of donors was not known, potentially confounding age-related changes in expanded clonotypes. As age increased, observed TCR beta diversity per million T cells dropped in a roughly linear way, and a significant reduction was already evident by age approximately 40. Compared with the aged group, the long-lived group had more naive CD4+ T cells, fewer expanded clones and increased TCR diversity, a pattern suggesting age selection.

Preparation of the library involved 5' RACE. Instrument on record: Illumina HiSeq 2500. A second roughly 6 to 12 cycle PCR used a sample-barcoded 5' primer and a J-beta primer mix. A unique molecular identifier was introduced onto each TCR beta cDNA molecule by a template-switch 5' adaptor carrying 12 random nucleotides. At least 2.5 million CDR3-containing paired-end reads were obtained from each sample. The Mint cDNA synthesis kit, primed by a TRBC-specific oligonucleotide, was used to synthesize first-strand cDNA from all RNA. After uracil-DNA glycosylase treatment, a first 18-cycle PCR used universal primers M1SS and BC2_uni_R on all cDNA. Regarding the original processing steps: Each sample was normalized by randomly selecting 1 million high-quality reads, each carrying a distinct molecular identifier. Reads sharing molecular identifiers were discarded rather than binned into consensus sequences. CDR3 identification, clonotype clustering and error correction used MiTCR with a Q25 quality threshold and the strictest error-elimination algorithm. Lower-bound total TCR beta diversity was estimated with a nonparametric unseen species model using Euler transformation. The public reads were run again by TCRdb, first through fastp at Q25 and then through MiXCR, and only productive beta chains were kept. Rows with one shared CDR3 protein collapse into an entry with the most common genes and DNA. TCRdb's processing, not the authors' own work, is the source of the V and J calls. The sample records about 780,000 distinct CDR3 sequences, approximately 24% of which are singletons. The ten most abundant clones make up around 3% of the sample.

Notes on this clonotype: Its antigen has not been determined. No base quality values were provided; no much bigger clone lies one nucleotide off.

The germline ends are 13 bases apart after V is trimmed by 5 bases and J by 0 bases. From the cysteine through the phenylalanine, the CDR3 covers 15 amino acids. This entry keeps only the CDR3 DNA: 45 bases, framed from base 1. Systemically healthy Caucasian individuals from Russia, around 38 in total and aged about 6 to 95 years, were included as donors. Each donor gave about 9.8 milliliters of peripheral blood, drawn into EDTA-treated Vacutainer tubes. Ficoll-Paque density-gradient centrifugation was used to isolate PBMCs, with at least 7 million obtained per sample. Trizol reagent was used to extract total RNA from the PBMCs, yielding at least 6 micrograms per sample. For every donor, flow cytometry on a PBMC aliquot measured the percentage of naive CD45RAhigh/CD27high T cells. The same sample was also studied in work on T cells of mothers and their children. The second study also describes: Nine systemically healthy Caucasian individuals served as donors, namely three mothers together with their six children. cDNA synthesis consumed the entire amount of extracted RNA, loaded at 1.5 ug RNA in each 15 ul reaction. Sample barcodes and 2-4 random nucleotides were added via the M1S primer in the second PCR. More than 9 million TCR beta CDR3 reads were obtained from each mother, and about 3 million reads were obtained from each child. Thymic selection similarly shapes TCR recombination output in related and unrelated pairs, with minor effect from inherited differences. Normalized repertoire overlap was always found to be slightly, but never significantly, higher in related mother-child pairs than in unrelated mother-child pairs. Persistent microchimeric T cell clones were not detected, at a sensitivity of approximately 93 clones per million clonotypes. The study used deep NGS to compare TCR beta repertoires of mothers and children, seeking features distinguishing related mother-child pairs from unrelated individuals. On average, the children were approximately 11 +/- 4 years old, while the mothers were 40 +/- 4 years old. After adapter ligation was performed with NEBNext reagents, the libraries were sequenced on an Illumina HiSeq 2000 with 100+100 nt paired-end reads. Mother and child libraries were prepared a month apart and sequenced in separate runs to prevent cross-contamination. For each donor, between about 450,000 and 2,300,000 distinct TCR beta clonotypes were identified. Naive TCR beta clonotypes were estimated from low-frequency clonotypes matched to each donor's FACS-determined naive share, without sorting.

The chain is encoded by TRBV12-3 or TRBV12-4 joined to TRBJ1-1; tentative D gene TRBD1, with 5 bases matching. This TCR was sampled from a boy between 10 and 17 years old in good health. The sample comprised blood. The bases read TGTGCCAGCAGTCTGCGGGCGACAGTGAACACTGAAGCTTTCTTT. The encoded protein is CASSLRATVNTEAFF.